This entry features one T cell receptor beta chain sequence. The antigen remains unidentified. The junction does not match germline at one end; this may be a read error. The CDR3 loop spans 18 amino acids. Germline values: CDR1 LGHNA, CDR2 YNFKEQ. This sample was included in a study of T-cell reconstitution after alpha-beta-depleted transplantation in children. Whole-study results and caveats: TCRbeta diversity was high at day 60 in some patients (a result of surviving recipient T cells and thymic progenitors). A year post-transplant, T-cell counts and diversity derived mostly from newly produced T cells. Several hundred expanded graft clones reportedly gave rise to the alpha-beta T cells present about two months after transplant.

It was with unique molecular identifiers that the TCRbeta library was prepared. TCRdb recomputed calls from the PCR reads with MiXCR, one row per CDR3 protein. The sample lists a few hundred thousand distinct CDR3 sequences; 25% to 30% were seen once. The chain is built from TRBV4-2 and TRBJ2-1; perhaps TRBD2 as D (5 bases). This sequence was found in a boy under three years old with Wiskott-Aldrich syndrome, due to receive a stem cell transplant. The sample here was PBMCs, taken before TCRalphabeta/CD19-depleted stem cell transplant. The CDR3: CASSQDGPSPSSYNDQFF. DNA of the CDR3: TGTGCCAGCAGCCAAGATGGGCCTAGCCCAAGCTCCTACAATGACCAGTTCTTC.